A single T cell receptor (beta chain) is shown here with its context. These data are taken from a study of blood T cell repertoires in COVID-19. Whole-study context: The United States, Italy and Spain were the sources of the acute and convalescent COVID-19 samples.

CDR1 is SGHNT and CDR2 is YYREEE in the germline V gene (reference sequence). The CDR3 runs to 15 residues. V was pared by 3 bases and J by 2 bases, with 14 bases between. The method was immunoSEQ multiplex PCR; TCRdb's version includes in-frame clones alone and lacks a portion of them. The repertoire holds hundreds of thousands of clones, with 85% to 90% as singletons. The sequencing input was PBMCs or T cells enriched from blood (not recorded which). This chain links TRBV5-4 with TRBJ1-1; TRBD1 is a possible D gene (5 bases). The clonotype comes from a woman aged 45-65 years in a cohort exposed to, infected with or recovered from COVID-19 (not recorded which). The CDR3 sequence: CASSSPLQGNTEAFF. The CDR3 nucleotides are TGTGCCAGCAGCTCACCCTTGCAGGGTAACACTGAAGCTTTCTTT.